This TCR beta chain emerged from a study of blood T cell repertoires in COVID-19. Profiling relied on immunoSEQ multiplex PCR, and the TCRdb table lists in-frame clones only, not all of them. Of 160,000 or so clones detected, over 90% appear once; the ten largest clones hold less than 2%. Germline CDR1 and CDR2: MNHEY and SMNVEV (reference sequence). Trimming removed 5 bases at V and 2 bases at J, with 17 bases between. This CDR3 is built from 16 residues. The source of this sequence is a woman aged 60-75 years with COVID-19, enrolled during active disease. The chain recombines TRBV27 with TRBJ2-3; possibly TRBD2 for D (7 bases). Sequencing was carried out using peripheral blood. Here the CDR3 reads CASSPWRGGATDTQYF. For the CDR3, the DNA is TGTGCCAGCAGTCCCTGGAGGGGGGGGGCCACAGATACGCAGTATTTT.